Listed below are T cell receptor beta chains from one sample, sequenced in a study of blood T cell repertoires in COVID-19. Libraries were prepared by immunoSEQ multiplex PCR; TCRdb keeps only in-frame clonotypes and omits some of them. Of 60,000 to 85,000 clones detected, over 70% appear once; the ten largest clones hold approximately 12%. Sample: peripheral blood. All receptors come from a human donor in a cohort sampled during active COVID-19. The CDR3 runs from the conserved cysteine through the conserved F or W. The D gene is left open where the match is weak. Clone size is given for some rows only: seen once, a few or many times, or a class if the clone is expanded.

V,J,D,size,CDR3,DNA
TRBV5-6,TRBJ1-2,-,-,CASSLAGGGGYTF,TGTGCCAGCAGCTTGGCGGGGGGCGGTGGCTACACCTTC
TRBV27,TRBJ2-2,-,-,CASSLSVPGAGGELFF,TGTGCCAGCAGTTTAAGCGTTCCTGGGGCCGGCGGGGAGCTGTTTTTT
TRBV6-2/TRBV6-3,TRBJ1-5,TRBD1,-,CASSRTGMVGQPQHF,TGTGCCAGCAGCCGGACAGGGATGGTAGGTCAGCCCCAGCATTTT
TRBV5-4,TRBJ2-6,TRBD2,-,CASSPGGGGANVLTF,TGTGCCAGCAGCCCCGGGGGGGGTGGGGCCAACGTCCTGACTTTC
TRBV7-9,TRBJ2-5,TRBD2,once,CASSRRTSGRQESQYF,TGTGCCAGCAGCCGTAGGACTAGCGGGAGACAAGAGTCCCAGTACTTC
TRBV5-4,TRBJ1-1,TRBD1,-,CASSMGQGGLTEAFF,TGTGCCAGCAGCATGGGACAGGGGGGACTCACTGAAGCTTTCTTT
TRBV11-1,TRBJ1-4,-,-,CASSAESGGFNEKLFF,TGTGCCAGCAGCGCCGAGTCGGGAGGATTTAATGAAAAACTGTTTTTT
TRBV11-3,TRBJ1-4,-,-,CASSVTGSGTNEKLFF,TGTGCCAGCAGCGTCACAGGGTCCGGAACTAATGAAAAACTGTTTTTT
TRBV21-1,TRBJ2-3,-,-,CASCRPGLTLTDTQYF,TGTGCCAGCTGCCGACCGGGACTCACACTCACAGATACGCAGTATTTT
TRBV19,TRBJ1-3,TRBD1,few,CASSPGQERSGNTIYF,TGTGCCAGTAGCCCGGGACAGGAACGTTCTGGAAACACCATATATTTT
TRBV10-3,TRBJ1-2,-,-,CAISEGQFKYGYGYTF,TGTGCCATCAGTGAAGGACAGTTTAAGTATGGCTATGGCTACACCTTC
TRBV18,TRBJ2-7,TRBD1,few,CASSPVGQGAYEQYF,TGTGCCAGCTCACCCGTGGGACAGGGGGCCTACGAGCAGTACTTC
TRBV3-1/TRBV3-2,TRBJ1-4,-,-,CASSQVMVGREKLFF,TGTGCCAGCAGCCAGGTGATGGTGGGGCGGGAAAAACTGTTTTTT
TRBV18,TRBJ2-1,TRBD2,-,CASSPMRLAGDNEQFF,TGTGCCAGCTCACCTATGAGACTAGCGGGAGACAATGAGCAGTTCTTC
TRBV5-1,TRBJ1-1,-,few,CASSLAGHRVAEAFF,TGCGCCAGCAGCTTGGCAGGGCACAGGGTCGCTGAAGCTTTCTTT
TRBV5-5,TRBJ2-3,TRBD2,-,CASRSTWGGSTDTQYF,TGTGCCAGCAGATCGACGTGGGGGGGAAGCACAGATACGCAGTATTTT
TRBV28,TRBJ1-2,-,few,CASLSKGRPTYGYTF,TGTGCCAGTCTTTCAAAGGGGCGACCCACGTATGGCTACACCTTC
TRBV7-9,TRBJ2-1,TRBD2,medium-sized,CASSPVTGGNYNEQFF,TGTGCCAGCAGCCCGGTAACGGGGGGGAACTACAATGAGCAGTTCTTC
TRBV28,TRBJ2-7,-,-,CASSNMNPYEQYF,TGTGCCAGCAGCAACATGAATCCCTACGAGCAGTACTTC
TRBV3-1/TRBV3-2,TRBJ2-5,-,many,CASSQDLPDSPTQYF,TGTGCCAGCAGCCAAGATCTTCCGGACAGCCCGACCCAGTACTTC
TRBV19,TRBJ2-1,TRBD1,-,CASSTGTDYNEQFF,TGTGCCAGTAGTACCGGGACAGACTACAATGAGCAGTTCTTC
TRBV20-1,TRBJ2-3,TRBD2,-,CSASRLAVDSTDTQYF,TGCAGTGCTAGTAGACTAGCGGTTGATAGCACAGATACGCAGTATTTT
TRBV4-1,TRBJ2-6,TRBD2,-,CASSQGGLAGGNSGANVLTF,TGCGCCAGCAGCCAAGGAGGACTAGCGGGGGGGAACTCTGGGGCCAACGTCCTGACTTTC
TRBV5-1,TRBJ2-5,-,-,CASSQTGPYQETQYF,TGCGCCAGCAGCCAAACAGGGCCGTACCAAGAGACCCAGTACTTC
TRBV19,TRBJ2-1,TRBD1,-,CASNSGTGVSYNEQFF,TGTGCCAGTAATTCCGGGACAGGGGTTTCTTACAATGAGCAGTTCTTC
TRBV5-4,TRBJ1-2,TRBD1,-,CASSSWDRGNYGYTF,TGTGCCAGCAGCTCCTGGGACAGGGGTAACTATGGCTACACCTTC
TRBV6-2/TRBV6-3,TRBJ1-1,-,once,CASSYGWGGTEAFF,TGTGCCAGCAGTTACGGGTGGGGAGGCACTGAAGCTTTCTTT
TRBV5-6,TRBJ2-7,-,-,CASSLKGSRTTYEQYF,TGTGCCAGCAGCTTGAAGGGTAGTAGGACAACCTACGAGCAGTACTTC
TRBV6-6,TRBJ2-2,-,-,CASSHGGPNTGELFF,TGTGCCAGCAGCCACGGGGGGCCCAACACCGGGGAGCTGTTTTTT
TRBV28,TRBJ1-2,-,-,CASSPPGGYGYTF,TGTGCCAGCAGCCCCCCGGGGGGCTATGGCTACACCTTC
TRBV7-2,TRBJ2-3,TRBD2,-,CASSLGAGGRGDTQYF,TGTGCCAGCAGCTTAGGAGCGGGGGGAAGGGGAGATACGCAGTATTTT